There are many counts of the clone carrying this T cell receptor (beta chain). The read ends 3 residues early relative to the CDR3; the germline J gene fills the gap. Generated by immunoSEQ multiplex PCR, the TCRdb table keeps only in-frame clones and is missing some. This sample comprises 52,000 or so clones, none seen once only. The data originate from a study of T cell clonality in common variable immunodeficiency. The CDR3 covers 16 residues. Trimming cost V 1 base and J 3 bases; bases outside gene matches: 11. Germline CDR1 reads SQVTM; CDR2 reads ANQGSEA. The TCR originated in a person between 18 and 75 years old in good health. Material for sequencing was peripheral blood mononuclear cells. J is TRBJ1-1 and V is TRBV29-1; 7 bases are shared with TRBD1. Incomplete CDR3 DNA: TGCAGCGTTGAAGGGGGACAGCTCTATGAGGACACTGAA. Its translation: CSVEGGQLYEDTE. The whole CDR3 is CSVEGGQLYEDTEAFF.